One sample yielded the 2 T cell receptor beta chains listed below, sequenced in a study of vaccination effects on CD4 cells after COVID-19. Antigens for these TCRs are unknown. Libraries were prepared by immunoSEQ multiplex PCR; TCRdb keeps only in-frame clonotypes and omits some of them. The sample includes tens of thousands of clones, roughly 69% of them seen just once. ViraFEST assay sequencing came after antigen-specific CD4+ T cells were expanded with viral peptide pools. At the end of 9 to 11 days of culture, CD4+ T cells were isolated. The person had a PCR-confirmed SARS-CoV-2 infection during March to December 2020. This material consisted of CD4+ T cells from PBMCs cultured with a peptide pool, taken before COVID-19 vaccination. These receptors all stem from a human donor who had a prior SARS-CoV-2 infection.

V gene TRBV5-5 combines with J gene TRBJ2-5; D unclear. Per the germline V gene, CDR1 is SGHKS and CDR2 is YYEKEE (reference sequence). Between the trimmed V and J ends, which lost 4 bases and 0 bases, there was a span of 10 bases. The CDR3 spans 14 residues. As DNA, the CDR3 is TGTGCCAGCAGCAGGCCAGCTAACCAAGAGACCCAGTACTTC. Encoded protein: CASSRPANQETQYF.

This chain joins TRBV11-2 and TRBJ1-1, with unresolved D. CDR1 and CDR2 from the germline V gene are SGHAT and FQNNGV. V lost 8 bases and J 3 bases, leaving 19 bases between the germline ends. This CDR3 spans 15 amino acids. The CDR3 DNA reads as TGTGCCAGCCGCGGGTGGAGGATGTTGTACACTGAAGCTTTCTTT. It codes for CASRGWRMLYTEAFF. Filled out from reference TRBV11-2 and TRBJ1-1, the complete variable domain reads EAGVAQSPRYKIIEKRQSVAFWCNPISGHATLYWYQQILGQGPKLLIQFQNNGVVDDSQLPKDRFSAERLKGVDSTLKIQPAKLEDSAVYLCASRGWRMLYTEAFFGQGTRLTVV.